Below, 4 T cell receptor beta chains from the same sample are listed, as sequenced in a study of blood T cells in healthy people across ages. Next came a second PCR, run for about 7 to 12 cycles, which used a sample-barcoded 5' primer along with a J-beta primer mix. TCRdb called the 5' RACE reads again in MiXCR, with one record for every CDR3 protein. The top ten hold around 30% of the sample, which has about 670,000 distinct CDR3 sequences, around 41% seen once. The sequenced sample was blood. All receptors come from a man older than 75 in good health.

The chain combines TRBV20-1 with TRBJ2-2, with 7 bases identical to TRBD2. CDR1 is DFQATT and CDR2 is SNEGSKA in the germline V gene (reference sequence). Trimming cost V 3 bases and J 6 bases; bases outside gene matches: 1. This CDR3 spans 12 amino acids. The CDR3 DNA reads as TGCAGTGCTAGTGGACTAGCCGGGGAGCTGTTTTTT. Residues: CSASGLAGELFF.

The sample holds a few counts of this clonotype. This chain uses TRBV5-6 with TRBJ2-3; the match to TRBD1 covers 9 bases. This CDR3 has 16 amino acids. Looked up from germline, CDR1 is SGHDT and CDR2 is YYEEEE. V lost 2 bases and J lost 2; bases outside the gene matches: 6. CDR3 in DNA: TGTGCCAGCAGCTTACAAGGACAGGGGATCACAGATACGCAGTATTTT. This codes for CASSLQGQGITDTQYF.

This clonotype has only a few counts. This chain joins TRBV29-1 and TRBJ2-5, with D uncertain. The V end lost 1 base, the J end lost 3 bases, and 6 bases lay between the germline ends. There are 12 residues in the CDR3. The germline gives CDR1 SQVTM, CDR2 ANQGSEA. In DNA form, the CDR3 reads TGCAGCGTTGAAGGTGGTGAAGAGACCCAGTACTTC. Its translation: CSVEGGEETQYF.

For this clonotype: One junction end does not reproduce the germline sequence, and a read error may be involved. This chain uses TRBV7-2 with TRBJ2-2; D gene unclear. CDR3 length: 16 residues. CDR1 and CDR2 from the germline V gene are SGHTA and FQGNSA. CDR3 protein: CASSLAPRGATGELFF. The CDR3, as DNA: TGTGCCAGTAGCTTAGCCCCACGTGGTGCTACCGGGGAGCTGTTTTTT. Full variable domain (outside the CDR3, taken from reference TRBV7-2 and TRBJ2-2): GAGVSQSPSNKVTEKGKDVELRCDPISGHTALYWYRQSLGQGLEFLIYFQGNSAPDKSGLPSDRFSAERTGGSVSTLTIQRTQQEDSAVYLCASSLAPRGATGELFFGEGSRLTVL.